The 14 T cell receptor beta chains below all came from one sample that was sequenced in a study of control samples from healthy donors and cancer patients. Clones were read by immunoSEQ multiplex PCR, and TCRdb kept only the in-frame ones, dropping some. This sample carries 150,000 to 170,000 clones, about 94% of them seen once, and the ten largest clones take approximately 6.1%. The sample comprised blood. Every receptor here comes from a man aged 40-49 years in good health.

The J gene is TRBJ2-7, the V gene TRBV30; D not certain. The CDR3 length is 12 residues. V lost 0 bases to trimming and J lost 3 bases, with 6 bases between them. CDR1 and CDR2 from the germline V gene are GTSNPN and SVGIG (reference sequence). DNA for the CDR3: TGTGCCTGGAGTGTAGAGCGCTACGAGCAGTACTTC. As protein: CAWSVERYEQYF.

V and J are TRBV4-2 and TRBJ2-3, with a tentative D call TRBD2 (6 bases). V was clipped by 3 bases and J by 5 bases, with 12 bases between them. Germline CDR1 reads LGHNA; CDR2 reads YNFKEQ. CDR3 size: 14 residues. The CDR3 coding sequence is TGTGCCAGCAGCCAGGATAGCGGCCAAGATACGCAGTATTTT. It codes for CASSQDSGQDTQYF.

The V gene is TRBV19, the J gene TRBJ2-2; D remains ambiguous. Between the trimmed V and J ends, which lost 5 bases and 2 bases, there was a span of 6 bases. Germline V gives CDR1 LNHDA, CDR2 SQIVND (reference sequence). This CDR3 is 13 amino acids long. CDR3 sequence reads: CASSVVNTGELFF. The CDR3 coding sequence is TGTGCCAGTAGTGTGGTCAACACCGGGGAGCTGTTTTTT.

The genes are TRBV6-5 and TRBJ1-1; D is unclear. CDR1 MNHEY and CDR2 SVGAGI come from the germline V gene. There are 15 residues in the CDR3. V shed 7 bases and J shed 3 bases, with 18 bases lying between them. In DNA, the CDR3 is TGTGCCAGCACTTCCTCGAGGGCATTGGACACTGAAGCTTTCTTT. Translated: CASTSSRALDTEAFF.

This chain links TRBV5-1 with TRBJ2-7, with 7 bases aligning to TRBD1. V lost 4 bases and J lost 3; bases outside the gene matches: 7. Per germline, CDR1 SGHRS and CDR2 YFSETQ. The CDR3 contains 14 residues. This CDR3 reads CASSPAGGYYEQYF. In nucleotides, the CDR3 is TGCGCCAGCAGCCCGGCAGGGGGATACTACGAGCAGTACTTC.

The chain recombines TRBV6-5 with TRBJ1-4; no firm D call. Germline V lookup: CDR1 MNHEY, CDR2 SVGAGI. This CDR3 is 14 amino acids long. The V and J ends lost 6 bases and 1 base respectively, with 9 bases between them. The CDR3 coding sequence is TGTGCCAGCAGACCGATTGGAACTAATGAAAAACTGTTTTTT. This gives the protein CASRPIGTNEKLFF.

The chain uses TRBV5-3 and TRBJ1-2; D remains ambiguous. TRBV5-3 is classed as an ORF, of uncertain function. The CDR3 covers 13 residues. The ends were cut back, 4 bases at V and 2 bases at J, with 9 bases in the middle. Here the CDR3 DNA reads TGTGCCAGAAGCCCGGGTGGGAACTATGGCTACACCTTC. This codes for CARSPGGNYGYTF.

CDR3 DNA: TGTGCCAGCAGTTCCACGCACGAGCAGTACTTC. Residues: CASSSTHEQYF. The J gene is TRBJ2-7, the V gene TRBV27, with D unresolved. Germline CDR1 reads MNHEY; CDR2 reads SMNVEV (reference sequence). The germline V and J ends were trimmed by 4 bases and 5 bases, with 6 bases remaining between them. The length of the CDR3 is 11 residues.

The genes are TRBV4-2 and TRBJ2-3; 8 bases are a match to TRBD2. Per germline, CDR1 LGHNA and CDR2 YNFKEQ. The CDR3 is 15 residues long. Unmatched junction bases numbered 6, after V lost 4 bases and J lost 3 bases. CDR3 DNA sequence: TGTGCCAGCAGCCCCATACGGGGGGGGACAGATACGCAGTATTTT. Its translation: CASSPIRGGTDTQYF.

The gene calls are TRBV15 and TRBJ1-2; a weak D match, TRBD1 (6 bases). Looked up from germline, CDR1 is LNHNV and CDR2 is YYDKDF (reference sequence). With 4 bases removed from V and 11 bases from J, the gap between germline ends came to 20 bases. This CDR3 has 14 amino acids. DNA for the CDR3: TGTGCCACCAGCATGGGGCTTACGCAGGGGCGGTACACCTTC. Amino acid sequence: CATSMGLTQGRYTF. Complete variable domain (other parts from reference TRBV15 and TRBJ1-2): DAMVIQNPRYQVTQFGKPVTLSCSQTLNHNVMYWYQQKSSQAPKLLFHYYDKDFNNEADTPDNFQSRRPNTSFCFLDIRSPGLGDTAMYLCATSMGLTQGRYTFGSGTRLTVV.

The chain combines TRBV29-1 with TRBJ2-1; D may correspond to TRBD1 or TRBD2 (5 bases each). CDR1 SQVTM and CDR2 ANQGSEA come from the germline V gene. The CDR3 is 15 residues long. Trimming shortened V by 7 bases and J by 0 bases, and 16 bases separated the two germline ends. Here the CDR3 DNA reads TGCAGCGGCCTAGGGACGCAGAGCTCCTACAATGAGCAGTTCTTC. Its translation: CSGLGTQSSYNEQFF.

This chain uses TRBV7-6 with TRBJ1-3; TRBD1 agrees at 8 bases. J lost 3 bases, V lost 4 bases, and 14 bases had no gene match. The germline CDR1 and CDR2 sequences are SGHVS and FNYEAQ. The CDR3 covers 18 residues. The CDR3 protein is CASSYRTGLGVDGNTIYF. DNA of the CDR3: TGTGCCAGCAGCTACCGGACAGGGTTAGGAGTGGATGGAAACACCATATATTTT.

This clone has more than one count but fewer than ten. This rearrangement joins TRBV27 to TRBJ1-6; 11 bases are shared with TRBD1. Trimming cost V 6 bases and J 9 bases; bases outside gene matches: 4. Germline CDR1 reads MNHEY; CDR2 reads SMNVEV (reference sequence). The CDR3 loop spans 14 amino acids. This CDR3 reads CASRSGTGGSPLHF. For the CDR3, the DNA is TGTGCCAGCAGGTCCGGGACAGGGGGTTCACCCCTCCACTTT.

The CDR3 reads CASSLAYGASGKETQYF. As DNA, the CDR3 is TGTGCCAGCAGCTTAGCCTATGGGGCTAGCGGGAAAGAGACCCAGTACTTC. The chain combines TRBV7-8 with TRBJ2-5, with 9 bases identical to TRBD2. V was pared by 0 bases and J by 3 bases, with 8 bases of the junction left unmatched. CDR3 length equals 17 residues. Germline CDR1 is SGHVS and CDR2 is FQNEAQ.